This entry describes one T cell receptor (beta chain). This specimen comes from a study of T cell changes during pregnancy in multiple sclerosis. This CDR3 region has 12 residues. Germline lookup yields CDR1 LNHNV and CDR2 YYDKDF (reference sequence). Trimming removed 3 bases at V and 5 bases at J, with 7 bases between. Generated by immunoSEQ multiplex PCR, the TCRdb table keeps only in-frame clones and is missing some. The repertoire holds over 60,000 clones, with around 92% as singletons. This chain joins TRBV15 and TRBJ2-5; D may be TRBD1 (5 bases). This TCR derives from a female donor in good health, enrolled as a control in a pregnancy study. The sequences come from peripheral blood, collected in the third trimester of pregnancy. The CDR3 DNA reads TGTGCCACCAGCAGGGGGCCGGAGACCCAGTACTTC. Its translation: CATSRGPETQYF.